This TCR beta chain was sequenced for a study of radiotherapy plus CTLA-4 blockade in lung cancer. The wider study: Objective responses were recorded in over 15% of patients, with disease control recorded in 25% to 40%. Study results and caveats: Strongest reported response predictors: early blood clone changes and post-radiation interferon-beta. An expansion of tumor-derived TCR clones occurred in blood after radiotherapy plus ipilimumab.

CTLA-4 blockade with ipilimumab, together with focal radiation, was given to patients with chemo-refractory metastatic non-small-cell lung cancer. Using immunoSEQ multiplex PCR, the repertoire was profiled, and TCRdb retains in-frame clones only, with some absent. This sample yields approximately 25,000 clones, of which about 76% are seen a single time; roughly 24% belongs to the top ten. The CDR3 consists of 15 residues. Germline V gene lookup returns CDR1 MDHEN and CDR2 SYDVKM. In the case of this clone: The antigen remains undetermined.

This clonotype was sampled from a human donor with non-small cell lung cancer that progressed on radiotherapy plus ipilimumab. V gene TRBV28 combines with J gene TRBJ2-7; possibly TRBD1 for D (6 bases). The specimen comprised peripheral blood, sampled from a patient treated with radiotherapy plus ipilimumab. The CDR3, as DNA: TGTGCAGGACAGATCCGTCTAAATAATACCTACGAGCAGTACTTC. Encoded protein: CAGQIRLNNTYEQYF. The full variable domain, rest sourced from reference TRBV28 and TRBJ2-7, is DVKVTQSSRYLVKRTGEKVFLECVQDMDHENMFWYRQDPGLGLRLIYFSYDVKMKEKGDIPEGYSVSREKKERFSLILESASTNQTSMYLCAGQIRLNNTYEQYFGPGTRLTVT.